This TCR beta chain was identified in a study of shared clonotypes between healthy human individuals. TCRdb keeps only in-frame clones here, not all; method: immunoSEQ multiplex PCR. The table lists fewer than 3 million clones, 80% to 95% of them singletons. Germline CDR1 reads SQVTM; CDR2 reads ANQGSEA. The CDR3 runs to 15 residues. Comment on this clone: The antigen is undetermined.

Points from the study as a whole: At large depth, rarefaction still showed sorted-subset sequencing to be incomplete. The authors expected sequencing depth to affect clonotype sharing among donors.

Sequencing was performed on naive CD4+ T cells from PBMCs. Subset meaning: CD45RA+ positively selected. This TCR was recovered from a man between 18 and 29 years old in good health. Some clones in this sample may be carry-over from other donors' samples. This chain links TRBV29-1 with TRBJ2-5, with TRBD1 matching over 10 bases. TRBJ2-7 matches the DNA end more closely, so the J call is doubtful. The chain's CDR3 is CSVAPFRDRGYEQYF. CDR3 DNA sequence: TGCAGCGTTGCCCCCTTCCGGGACAGGGGCTACGAGCAGTACTTC.